Below, 9 T cell receptor beta chains from the same sample are listed, as sequenced in a study of molecular identifiers for immune sequencing clone quantification. TCRdb used MiXCR to reprocess the PCR reads, holding one entry per CDR3 protein. The table has over 60,000 distinct CDR3 sequences, about a fifth seen once. Sequencing used naive CD8+ T cells from blood, with Jurkat cell RNA spiked in. The sample's subset: FACS-sorted CD8+CD4-CCR7+CD45RA+ naive T cells. The receptors derive from a human donor in good health. Some libraries in this study had Jurkat cell RNA spiked in.

Many counts were recorded for this clonotype. This rearrangement joins TRBV12-3 or TRBV12-4 to TRBJ2-3; TRBD2 matches at 8 bases. The CDR3 is 17 residues long. The J segment lost 1 base and the V segment lost 7 bases, leaving 13 bases of the junction unmatched. Here the CDR3 reads CASTPGSAGGGTDTQYF. CDR3 sequence (DNA): TGTGCCAGCACCCCAGGGTCGGCGGGAGGTGGCACAGATACGCAGTATTTT.

About this clonotype itself: A much larger clone differs from this one at a single base, so this may be a read error. This chain uses TRBV7-9 with TRBJ2-1, with D perhaps being TRBD1 or TRBD2 (6 bases each). V dropped 5 bases and J dropped 7 bases, with 18 bases sitting between them. The CDR3 extends over 15 amino acids. Germline assignment: CDR1 SEHNR and CDR2 FQNEAQ (reference sequence). Here the CDR3 DNA reads TGTGCCAGCAGCAACGAAGGGGGGTCTTTAAATGAGCAGTTCTTC. This codes for CASSNEGGSLNEQFF.

This clonotype was picked up many times. The CDR3 spells CAISVASGVNNEQFF. In DNA, the CDR3 is TGTGCCATCAGTGTAGCTAGCGGGGTAAACAATGAGCAGTTCTTC. The chain is built from TRBV10-3 and TRBJ2-1; 9 bases line up with TRBD2. The CDR3 is 15 residues long. Per germline, CDR1 ENHRY and CDR2 SYGVKD. V was pared by 4 bases and J by 5 bases, with 6 bases of the junction left unmatched.

This clonotype was detected ten times or more. V is TRBV3-1 and J is TRBJ2-7, with D unresolved. CDR1 and CDR2 from the germline V gene are LGHDT and YNNKEL (reference sequence). The CDR3 extends over 13 amino acids. V was clipped by 4 bases and J by 2 bases, with 9 bases between them. The DNA for the CDR3 is TGTGCCAGCAGCCCAGGTTTTCCCTACGAGCAGTACTTC. This gives the protein CASSPGFPYEQYF.

The chain is built from TRBV7-9 and TRBJ2-7; no clear D. Per the germline V gene, CDR1 is SEHNR and CDR2 is FQNEAQ (reference sequence). The V gene lost 3 bases and the J gene lost 4 bases, with 10 bases spanning the gap. The CDR3 extends over 13 amino acids. CDR3 in DNA: TGTGCCAGCAGCTTCTACAGTGGGTACGAGCAGTACTTC. Amino acids: CASSFYSGYEQYF. The variable domain in full, completed from reference TRBV7-9 and TRBJ2-7, reads DTGVSQNPRHKITKRGQNVTFRCDPISEHNRLYWYRQTLGQGPEFLTYFQNEAQLEKSRLLSDRFSAERPKGSFSTLEIQRTEQGDSAMYLCASSFYSGYEQYFGPGTRLTVT.

This clonotype was counted many times. This chain links TRBV12-3 or TRBV12-4 with TRBJ2-5, with TRBD1 matching over 8 bases. The CDR3 has 16 residues. V gave up 4 bases and J gave up 7 bases; unmatched junction bases: 14. The CDR3 region has the DNA TGTGCCAGCAGTTCCCCACCGGGACAGGATTTGTGGACCCAGTACTTC. Its translation: CASSSPPGQDLWTQYF.

This clonotype was seen many times. The chain has TRBV7-9 and TRBJ1-1; 10 bases map to TRBD1. This CDR3 spans 15 amino acids. The trim removed 4 bases at V and 5 bases at J, leaving 7 bases unmatched. The germline V gene encodes CDR1 SEHNR and CDR2 FQNEAQ (reference sequence). In nucleotides, the CDR3 is TGTGCCAGCAGCTATCCGGGACAGGGGAATACTGAAGCTTTCTTT. As protein: CASSYPGQGNTEAFF.

Remarks on this clonotype: One end of the junction does not line up with germline, which may come from a read error. The rearrangement links TRBV29-1 to TRBJ2-4; D may match TRBD1 or TRBD2 (6 bases each). The CDR3 length is 16 residues. The germline CDR1 and CDR2 sequences are SQVTM and ANQGSEA. CDR3 sequence reads: CSVVGGLVEAPNIQYF. The CDR3, as DNA: TGCAGCGTTGTAGGGGGGCTAGTCGAAGCGCCAAACATCCAGTACTTC.

Remarks on this clonotype: Given a much more abundant clone one base away, this may be a read error. V gene TRBV4-1 combines with J gene TRBJ2-7, with unresolved D. The CDR3 consists of 13 residues. CDR1 and CDR2 from the germline V gene are MGHRA and YSYEKL. The CDR3 spells CASSQENTYEQCF. CDR3 sequence (DNA): TGCGCCAGCAGCCAAGAGAATACCTACGAGCAGTGCTTC.